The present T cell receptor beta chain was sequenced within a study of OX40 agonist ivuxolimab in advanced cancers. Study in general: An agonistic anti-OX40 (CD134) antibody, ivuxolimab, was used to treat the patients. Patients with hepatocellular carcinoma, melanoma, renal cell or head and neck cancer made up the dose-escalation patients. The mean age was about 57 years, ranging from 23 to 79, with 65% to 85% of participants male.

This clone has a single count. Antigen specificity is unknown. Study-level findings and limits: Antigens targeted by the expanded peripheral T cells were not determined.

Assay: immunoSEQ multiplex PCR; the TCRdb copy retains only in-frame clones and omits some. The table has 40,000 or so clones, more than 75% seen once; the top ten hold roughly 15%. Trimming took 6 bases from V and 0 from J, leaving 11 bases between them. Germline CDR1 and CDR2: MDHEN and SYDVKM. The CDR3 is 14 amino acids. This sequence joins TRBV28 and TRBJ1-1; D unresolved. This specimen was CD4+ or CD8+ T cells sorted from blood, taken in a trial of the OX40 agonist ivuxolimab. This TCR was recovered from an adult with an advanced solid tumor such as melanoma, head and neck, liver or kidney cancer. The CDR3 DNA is TGTGCCAGCAGCATCCATCAGGTGAACACTGAAGCTTTCTTT. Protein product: CASSIHQVNTEAFF.